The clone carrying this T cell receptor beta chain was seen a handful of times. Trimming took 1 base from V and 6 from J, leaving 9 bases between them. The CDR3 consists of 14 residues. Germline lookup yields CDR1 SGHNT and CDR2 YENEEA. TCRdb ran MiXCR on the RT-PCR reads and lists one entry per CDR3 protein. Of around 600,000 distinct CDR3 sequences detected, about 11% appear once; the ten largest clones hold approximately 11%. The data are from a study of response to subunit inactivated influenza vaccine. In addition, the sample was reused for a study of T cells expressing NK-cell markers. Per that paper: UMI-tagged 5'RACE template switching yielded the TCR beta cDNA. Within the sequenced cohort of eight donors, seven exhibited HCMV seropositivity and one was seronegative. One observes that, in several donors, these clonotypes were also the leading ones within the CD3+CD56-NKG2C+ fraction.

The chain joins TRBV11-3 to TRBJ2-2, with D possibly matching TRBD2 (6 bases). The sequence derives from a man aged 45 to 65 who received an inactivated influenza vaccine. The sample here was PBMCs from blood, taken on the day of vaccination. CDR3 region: CASSLVTSPGELFF. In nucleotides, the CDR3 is TGTGCCAGCAGCTTAGTAACTAGCCCCGGGGAGCTGTTTTTT.